The rows below give T cell receptor beta chains drawn from one sample of a study of blood T cells in healthy people across ages. Using its own MiXCR run on the 5' RACE reads, TCRdb lists one record per CDR3 protein. The sample contains about 1.4 million distinct CDR3 sequences, approximately 59% of which appear only once. Sequencing used blood. The source of these receptors is a young man in good health. Both conserved end residues are part of each CDR3. A D gene is named only where the DNA matches it firmly. Only part of the rows carry a size: once, few, many, or a class if the clone is expanded.

TRBV10-1	NA	TRBD2	TRBJ2-2	TGCGCCAGCAGTGAGAGCGGGGGATCCGGGGAGCTGTTTTTT	CASSESGGSGELFF
TRBV6-6	few	TRBD2	TRBJ2-5	TGTGCCAGCAGTTGGACTAGTGGGGCAGGGGAGACCCAGTACTTC	CASSWTSGAGETQYF
TRBV20-1	NA	NA	TRBJ1-5	TGCAGTGCTAAGGAAGGACTCTCCCATCAGCCCCAGCATTTT	CSAKEGLSHQPQHF
TRBV3-1	NA	NA	TRBJ2-7	TGTGCCAGCAGCCAAAAAAGCGCTATCCGTTATTACGAGCAGTACTTC	CASSQKSAIRYYEQYF
TRBV13	few	NA	TRBJ1-1	TGTGCCAGCAGTCTCCGGACGGAGACTGAAGCTTTCTTT	CASSLRTETEAFF
TRBV14	once	NA	TRBJ2-7	TGTGCCAGCAGCCATTCGGGGAATGAGCAGTACTTC	CASSHSGNEQYF
TRBV6-5	NA	NA	TRBJ2-7	TGTGCCAGCAGTAGCGCCGAGGAGCAGTACTTC	CASSSAEEQYF
TRBV7-9	NA	TRBD1	TRBJ2-5	TGTGCCAGCACCGGGACAGGGAGAGGCCAAGAGACCCAGTACTTC	CASTGTGRGQETQYF
TRBV12-3/TRBV12-4	NA	NA	TRBJ1-6	TGTGCCAGCAGTTTATCGCAGATCTATAATTCACCCCTCCACTTT	CASSLSQIYNSPLHF
TRBV7-9	NA	NA	TRBJ2-1	TGTGCCAGCAGCTCCCGTCGTAGCGGTCTCAATGAGCAGTTCTTC	CASSSRRSGLNEQFF
TRBV20-1	NA	TRBD1	TRBJ2-7	TGCAGTGCGGAAGGGACAGCCTACGAGCAGTACTTC	CSAEGTAYEQYF
TRBV15	NA	TRBD2	TRBJ2-5	TGTGCCACGGACGGGGGGAGAGGAGAGACCCAGTACTTC	CATDGGRGETQYF
TRBV7-6	NA	NA	TRBJ2-7	TGTGCCAGCAGCTTAGCTTCAGGGGCTGGGCGCGAGCAGTACTTC	CASSLASGAGREQYF
TRBV20-1	once	NA	TRBJ2-3	TGCAGTGCTAGAATCGGCCGGGATACGCAGTATTTT	CSARIGRDTQYF
TRBV4-1	few	NA	TRBJ2-3	TGCGCCAGCAGCCAAGTCCGTGATTGTACGCAGTATTTT	CASSQVRDCTQYF
TRBV6-2/TRBV6-3	NA	NA	TRBJ1-4	TGTGCCAGCAGTAAGGAGCTCCTTAATGAAAAACTGTTTTTT	CASSKELLNEKLFF
TRBV6-6	once	NA	TRBJ2-1	TGTGCCAGCACCAATGGGGATCGGGGCTCCTACAATGAGCAGTTCTTC	CASTNGDRGSYNEQFF
TRBV2	NA	TRBD2	TRBJ2-7	TGTGCCAGCAGTAAACCCCTAGCGGGAGCCTCCTACGAGCAGTACTTC	CASSKPLAGASYEQYF
TRBV27	NA	NA	TRBJ1-6	TGTGCCAGCAGTTTATGGGCCGGGTCTCCCTATAATTCACCCCTCCACTTT	CASSLWAGSPYNSPLHF
TRBV29-1	NA	NA	TRBJ2-1	TGCAGCGTTGTAGGACAGCTAGCGGTTAATGAGCAGTTCTTC	CSVVGQLAVNEQFF
TRBV29-1	NA	TRBD2	TRBJ2-1	TGCAGCGTCCTAGCGGGAGTGCATGAGCAGTTCTTC	CSVLAGVHEQFF
TRBV6-6	few	TRBD1	TRBJ2-5	TGTGCCAGCAGCGACGACAGGGCCGAGACCCAGTACTTC	CASSDDRAETQYF
TRBV20-1	NA	TRBD1	TRBJ2-5	TGCAGTGCTAGCTCCGTAGGGACAGGGAGGGAGACCCAGTACTTC	CSASSVGTGRETQYF
TRBV11-2	NA	TRBD1	TRBJ2-4	TGTGGGGGACAGCTACTAGCCAAAAACATTCAGTACTTC	CGGQLLAKNIQYF
TRBV6-6	few	NA	TRBJ2-6	TGTGCCAGCAGAGACGGGACCGCCGGCTCTGGGGCCAACGTCCTGACTTTC	CASRDGTAGSGANVLTF
TRBV2	NA	NA	TRBJ2-7	TGTGCCAGCAGCGTCCGAGGGGCTTTCTCGGGCGGGGAGCAGTACTTC	CASSVRGAFSGGEQYF
TRBV7-2	few	NA	TRBJ2-1	TGTGCCAGCAGCTTAGTGGGGGGGCCGGGGAATGAGCAGTTCTTC	CASSLVGGPGNEQFF
TRBV18	NA	NA	TRBJ1-2	TGTGCCAGCTCCCCAGAAACGAGGTCTCAGGGCTCTGGCTACACCTTC	CASSPETRSQGSGYTF
TRBV7-9	NA	TRBD2	TRBJ2-7	TGTGCCAGCAGCACTCGGACTAGCGGGCCCTCCTACGAGCAGTACTTC	CASSTRTSGPSYEQYF
TRBV29-1	few	NA	TRBJ2-1	TGCAGCGTTGAGGGGGGAGAGCAGTTCTTC	CSVEGGEQFF
TRBV12-3/TRBV12-4	NA	NA	TRBJ2-1	TGTGCCAGCAGTTGGGCGCTAGGGGCCGGGGACAATGAGCAGTTCTTC	CASSWALGAGDNEQFF
TRBV3-1	NA	TRBD1	TRBJ1-6	TGTGCCAGCAGCCACCATCGGGACAGAACATCACCCCTCCACTTT	CASSHHRDRTSPLHF
TRBV2	few	TRBD2	TRBJ2-7	TGTGCCAGCAGTGAACAGTCTAGCGGAACCTACGAGCAGTACTTC	CASSEQSSGTYEQYF
TRBV10-2	NA	NA	TRBJ2-3	TGCGCCAGCAGTGAGGGGGGGATGAGGACAGATACGCAGTATTTT	CASSEGGMRTDTQYF
TRBV5-1	NA	TRBD1	TRBJ1-2	TGCGCCAGCAGCTTGAACCGGGACAGGAGTTATGGCTACACCTTC	CASSLNRDRSYGYTF
TRBV4-3	few	NA	TRBJ2-3	TGCGCCAGCAGCCAAGATACGGGCCAGGGAGGAGATACGCAGTATTTT	CASSQDTGQGGDTQYF
TRBV6-1	NA	NA	TRBJ2-7	TGTGCCAGCAGCAGGACGGAGAACTCCTACGAGCAGTACTTC	CASSRTENSYEQYF
TRBV5-1	NA	NA	TRBJ1-4	TGCGCCAGCAGCCCGATGCCAGGTTCTAATGAAAAACTGTTTTTT	CASSPMPGSNEKLFF
TRBV28	NA	TRBD1	TRBJ2-2	TGTGCCAGCAGAACTCCGCGACAGGGCGCGAACACCGGGGAGCTGTTTTTT	CASRTPRQGANTGELFF
TRBV6-2/TRBV6-3	NA	NA	TRBJ2-5	TGTGCCAGCAGTTGGGATCGGATCAATGTACCAATAGAGACCCAGTACTTC	CASSWDRINVPIETQYF